The TCR beta chain under discussion was sequenced for a study of siplizumab effects on memory and regulatory T cells. Whole-study context: With siplizumab at 0.8 to 1 ug/mL or without drug, mixed lymphocyte reactions were set up in pairs.

Coculturing at 37°C lasted under 7 days for the mixed lymphocyte reaction cells. Overall study findings and caveats: About 75-95% of proliferating CD4+ or CD8+ clones had no assignable naive or memory phenotype. Sequences below about 10^-5 frequency were poorly captured, and few alloreactive clones mapped to unstimulated subsets.

The table came from immunoSEQ multiplex PCR; TCRdb's copy has only in-frame clones and leaves some out. Among 15,000 to 20,000 clones listed, about 45% were seen once. This clone was counted a few times. Antigen unknown. Material for sequencing was CFSE-low (dividing) CD4+ T cells sorted from an allogeneic mixed lymphocyte reaction. The sequence was obtained from a human donor in good health; the cells came from an allogeneic mixed lymphocyte reaction. Some clones in this sample may be carry-over from other donors' samples.

Written as DNA, the CDR3 is TGTGCCAGCAGTGTGGGGGGGGCCTACAATGAGCAGTTCTTC. This codes for CASSVGGAYNEQFF. This chain joins TRBV6-4 and TRBJ2-1; 7 bases are shared with TRBD2. This CDR3 has 14 amino acids. J lost 2 bases, V lost 4 bases, and 2 bases had no gene match. In germline, CDR1 is MRHNA, CDR2 SNTAGT.